Each of the 21 T cell receptor beta chains below was sequenced from the same sample in a study of OX40 agonist ivuxolimab in advanced cancers. The library was generated by the immunoSEQ multiplex PCR assay. Entries here come from immuneACCESS through TCRdb and include only in-frame sequences with V and J called. Some clones fail to appear in such tables; in the studies checked, an unresolved V gene covers under half of the shortfall, and the cause of the remainder is unknown. Counted in this sample were roughly 67,000 clones; roughly 80% of them appeared once. Roughly a tenth of the sample is taken by the ten largest. The sequences come from CD4+ or CD8+ T cells sorted from blood, collected in a trial of the OX40 agonist ivuxolimab. The receptors come from an adult with an advanced solid tumor such as melanoma, head and neck, liver or kidney cancer.

The V and J genes are TRBV28 and TRBJ1-3, with 9 bases that match TRBD1. Germline V CDR1 and CDR2: MDHEN, SYDVKM. Trimming at V came to 1 base and at J to 2 bases, leaving 3 bases not matched to a gene. This CDR3 has 16 residues. The CDR3 here is CASSLSGQGTGNTIYF. The CDR3 region has the DNA TGTGCCAGCAGTTTATCAGGACAGGGGACTGGAAACACCATATATTTT.

J is TRBJ2-6 and V is TRBV9; TRBD2 is a possible D gene (6 bases). The V gene lost 3 bases and the J gene lost 3 bases, with 10 bases spanning the gap. The CDR3 sequence is 15 residues long. CDR1 and CDR2 (germline): SGDLS, YYNGEE. DNA of the CDR3: TGTGCCAGCAGCGGCCGGGACTTTGGGGCCAACGTCCTGACTTTC. Amino acids: CASSGRDFGANVLTF.

The chain uses TRBV15 and TRBJ2-5; D is possibly TRBD1 (6 bases). With 5 bases removed from V and 1 base from J, the gap between germline ends came to 23 bases. The CDR3 loop spans 18 amino acids. Germline V lookup: CDR1 LNHNV, CDR2 YYDKDF (reference sequence). The CDR3 DNA is TGTGCCACCAGCCCGGGATTTAACCGGGACATTTCCCAAGAGACCCAGTACTTC. It is translated as CATSPGFNRDISQETQYF.

The chain is built from TRBV7-2 and TRBJ2-5; maybe TRBD2 (6 bases). This CDR3 comprises 13 residues. V dropped 5 bases and J dropped 2 bases, with 9 bases sitting between them. CDR1 is SGHTA and CDR2 is FQGNSA in the germline V gene. The CDR3 bases are TGTGCCAGCAGCATCAGCGGGCAAGAGACCCAGTACTTC. Translated, it gives CASSISGQETQYF.

CDR3 bases: TGTGCCACCAGCAGAGAGGGGGGAGGGACGCGCAATGAGCAGTTCTTC. Encoded protein: CATSREGGGTRNEQFF. The chain carries TRBV15 and TRBJ2-1; TRBD2 aligns across 7 bases. V dropped 0 bases and J dropped 6; count of bases not matched to a gene: 8. CDR1 LNHNV and CDR2 YYDKDF come from the germline V gene (reference sequence). CDR3 size: 16 residues.

The chain has TRBV18 and TRBJ2-1, with a weak D call TRBD1 (6 bases). Germline V gene lookup returns CDR1 KGHSH and CDR2 LQKENI. The CDR3 consists of 15 residues. V dropped 0 bases and J dropped 7 bases, with 13 bases sitting between them. CDR3 residues: CASSPPGGSPNEQFF. The CDR3 nucleotides read TGTGCCAGCTCACCACCAGGGGGAAGTCCTAATGAGCAGTTCTTC.

The rearrangement joins TRBV5-1 to TRBJ1-4, with D perhaps matching TRBD1 (5 bases). In germline, CDR1 is SGHRS, CDR2 YFSETQ. This CDR3 comprises 16 residues. V was pared by 0 bases and J by 6 bases, with 15 bases between. This CDR3 reads CASSLGSGGGDEKLFF. In DNA, the CDR3 is TGCGCCAGCAGCTTGGGTTCTGGCGGGGGGGATGAAAAACTGTTTTTT.

This chain uses TRBV5-4 with TRBJ2-4; maybe TRBD1 (7 bases). Germline CDR1 is SGHNT and CDR2 is YYREEE (reference sequence). V lost 0 bases, J lost 0 bases, and 10 bases lay in between. CDR3 size: 16 residues. The CDR3 DNA is TGTGCCAGCAGCTTGGGACAGGGACTAGCCAAAAACATTCAGTACTTC. It codes for CASSLGQGLAKNIQYF.

The table lists this clone with a few counts. V and J are TRBV4-3 and TRBJ1-4; TRBD1 agrees at 7 bases. The CDR3 length is 15 residues. J gave up 7 bases and V 4 bases, and 9 bases lay outside the gene matches. In germline, CDR1 is LGHNA, CDR2 YSLEER. The CDR3 DNA sequence: TGCGCCAGCAGCCGCAGCATCACAGGGGCTGAAAAACTGTTTTTT. It codes for CASSRSITGAEKLFF.

The J gene is TRBJ2-3, the V gene TRBV6-1; 7 bases agree with TRBD2. V lost 7 bases, J lost 0 bases, and 4 bases stayed unmatched. The CDR3 has 14 residues. Germline loops: CDR1 MNHNS, CDR2 SASEGT. CDR3 bases: TGTGCCAGCAACCCTAGCGGTAGCACAGATACGCAGTATTTT. Its translation is CASNPSGSTDTQYF.

The gene calls are TRBV6-6 and TRBJ1-5; weak D call: TRBD1 (5 bases). The V gene's germline CDR1 is MNHNY and CDR2 SVGAGI (reference sequence). V dropped 11 bases and J dropped 2 bases, with 13 bases sitting between them. The CDR3 sequence is 13 residues long. CDR3 in amino acids: CAAQGGGNQPQHF. DNA for the CDR3: TGTGCCGCCCAGGGTGGCGGCAATCAGCCCCAGCATTTT.

V gene TRBV27 combines with J gene TRBJ2-3; 12 bases fit TRBD2. The V gene's germline CDR1 is MNHEY and CDR2 SMNVEV (reference sequence). This CDR3 spans 15 amino acids. V lost 5 bases and J lost 3; bases outside the gene matches: 3. CDR3 DNA sequence: TGTGCCAGCAGTGAACTAGCGGGAGGAACAGATACGCAGTATTTT. Protein: CASSELAGGTDTQYF.

This rearrangement joins TRBV7-3 to TRBJ2-1; 8 positions match TRBD2. Germline V gene data show CDR1 as SGHTA and CDR2 as FQGTGA. The junction had 5 bases not matched to a gene; V was cut back by 5 bases and J by 2 bases. The CDR3 sequence is 15 residues long. The CDR3 DNA is TGTGCCAGCAGCCCGACGGGGGGGCCCTACAATGAGCAGTTCTTC. It translates to CASSPTGGPYNEQFF.

This chain links TRBV6-1 with TRBJ2-3; D perhaps matches TRBD2 (5 bases). The CDR3 totals 13 residues. Germline CDR1 reads MNHNS; CDR2 reads SASEGT. Deletions cut 4 bases from V and 2 bases from J, with 7 bases between. The CDR3, as DNA: TGTGCCAGCAGTGGGACTTTCACAGATACGCAGTATTTT. The encoded protein is CASSGTFTDTQYF.

The rearrangement uses TRBV5-1 and TRBJ1-1; no reliable D call. Germline CDR1 SGHRS, CDR2 YFSETQ. V was shortened by 4 bases and J by 1 base, with 11 bases between the two germline ends. The CDR3 sequence is 14 residues long. The CDR3 is CASSIPLGNTEAFF. In DNA form, the CDR3 reads TGCGCCAGCAGCATCCCTCTTGGGAACACTGAAGCTTTCTTT.

The chain employs TRBV2 and TRBJ1-1, with D possibly TRBD1 on 6 matching bases. The ends were cut back, 5 bases at V and 2 bases at J, with 15 bases in the middle. CDR3 length equals 15 residues. The V gene's germline CDR1 is SNHLY and CDR2 FYNNEI. Here the CDR3 reads CASSPSPDRNTEAFF. The CDR3 coding sequence is TGTGCCAGCAGTCCCTCGCCGGACAGAAACACTGAAGCTTTCTTT.

V usage is TRBV2 and J usage is TRBJ1-6, with TRBD1 matching 7 bases. Trimming removed 8 bases from V and 3 bases from J; junction bases left unmatched: 1. CDR3 length equals 13 residues. CDR1 and CDR2 (germline): SNHLY, FYNNEI. The CDR3 loop is CASGTDYNSPLHF. In nucleotides, the CDR3 is TGTGCCAGCGGGACAGACTATAATTCACCCCTCCACTTT.

This CDR3 reads CASSSRNEQFF. CDR3 DNA: TGTGCCAGCAGTTCCCGAAATGAGCAGTTCTTC. The rearrangement joins TRBV28 to TRBJ2-1; D gene unclear. The CDR3 sequence is 11 residues long. Between the trimmed V and J ends, which lost 4 bases and 7 bases, there was a span of 5 bases. Germline assignment: CDR1 MDHEN and CDR2 SYDVKM.

This clone was detected only a few times. The CDR3 loop is CASSQGHFYGYTF. DNA for the CDR3: TGTGCCAGCAGCCAAGGACACTTCTATGGCTACACCTTC. The V and J genes are TRBV14 and TRBJ1-2, with D hard to call. V lost 1 base to trimming and J lost 4 bases, with 7 bases between them. Germline CDR1 is SGHDN and CDR2 is FVKESK. The CDR3 is 13 amino acids.

The genes are TRBV6-5 and TRBJ1-1; D not resolved. Looked up from germline, CDR1 is MNHEY and CDR2 is SVGAGI. Trimming shortened V by 1 base and J by 4 bases, and 10 bases separated the two germline ends. This CDR3 is built from 14 residues. The CDR3 bases are TGTGCCAGCAGTTACTGGGGTGGGAGCACTGAAGCTTTCTTT. Protein product: CASSYWGGSTEAFF.

This clone was seen many times. V and J are TRBV30 and TRBJ1-1; D is unresolved. The CDR3 extends over 14 amino acids. Trimming removed 5 bases at V and 3 bases at J, with 16 bases between. Per the germline V gene, CDR1 is GTSNPN and CDR2 is SVGIG (reference sequence). CDR3 loop: CAWGPKGGYTEAFF. The CDR3 bases are TGTGCCTGGGGTCCTAAGGGTGGGTACACTGAAGCTTTCTTT. The whole variable domain, remainder taken from reference TRBV30 and TRBJ1-1, is SQTIHQWPATLVQPVGSPLSLECTVEGTSNPNLYWYRQAAGRGLQLLFYSVGIGQISSEVPQNLSASRPQDRQFILSSKKLLLSDSGFYLCAWGPKGGYTEAFFGQGTRLTVV.